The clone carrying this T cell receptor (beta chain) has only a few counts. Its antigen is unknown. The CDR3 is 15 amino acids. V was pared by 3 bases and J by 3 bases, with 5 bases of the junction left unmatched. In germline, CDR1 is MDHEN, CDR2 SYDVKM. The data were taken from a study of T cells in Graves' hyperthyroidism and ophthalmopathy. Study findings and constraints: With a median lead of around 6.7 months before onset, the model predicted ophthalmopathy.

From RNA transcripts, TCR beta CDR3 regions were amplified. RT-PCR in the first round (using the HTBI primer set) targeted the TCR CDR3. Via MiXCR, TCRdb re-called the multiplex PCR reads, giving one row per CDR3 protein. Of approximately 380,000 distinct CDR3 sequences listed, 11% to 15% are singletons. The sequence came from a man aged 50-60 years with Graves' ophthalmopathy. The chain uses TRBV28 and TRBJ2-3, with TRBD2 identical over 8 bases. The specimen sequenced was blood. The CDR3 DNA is TGTGCCAGCAGTTTGCTCTCTAGCGGGACAGATACGCAGTATTTT. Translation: CASSLLSSGTDTQYF.